This T cell receptor (beta chain) originates from a study of blood T cell repertoires in COVID-19 (dated by TCRdb to about 2020). With regard to the full study: Samples from collaborators originated in the United States, Italy and Spain and spanned both the acute and convalescent phases of COVID-19. The dataset comprised deeply sampled blood TCRbeta repertoires from subjects exposed to, actively infected with, or recovered from COVID-19. The material from the prospective study consisted of cDNA or gDNA derived from T cells, B-cell-depleted T cells, or PBMCs. A de-identified subject ID, COVID-19 status, age in years and sex were almost always included in the sample metadata. Where available, HLA class I and class II types were obtained from metadata supplied by the sample provider rather than from assay-based typing. A freely available public database, intended as a resource for researchers studying the immune response to SARS-CoV-2, is where the repertoires were released. The samples were drawn from two sources: the first 160 participants of the ongoing ImmuneRACE study, and 950 to 1,500 subjects contributed by 6 global collaborators.

General findings and caveats noted by the study authors: How much clinical and demographic metadata was included differed by source and by participant, and the metadata was provided uncurated.

V trim: 0 bases; J trim: 0 bases; unmatched bases: 3. From the cysteine through the phenylalanine, the CDR3 covers 17 amino acids. CDR3 DNA only is kept here, 51 bases in frame from base 1. About this clone: There is no known antigen for this receptor. No much larger clone exists at a distance of one base, and base qualities are not known.

TCRbeta CDR3 regions were amplified from genomic DNA using the immunoSEQ Assay, a bias-controlled multiplex PCR. As for the authors' bioinformatics: Nucleated cell counts per sample were estimated from amplification of reference gene primers within the assay. To quantify the absolute abundance of each unique TCRbeta CDR3 rearrangement, sequence reads were collapsed and filtered. Productive Simpson clonality was computed per sample as the square root of Simpson's diversity index over productive rearrangements. Drawn from immuneACCESS, this table holds only the in-frame rearrangements with V and J called that TCRdb kept. Clones are partly lost; checked studies trace under half to an unresolved V gene and leave the rest unexplained. For V, J and clone size, that table is used; D and trimming come from the DNA. The sample table lists roughly 250,000 clones, about 90% of them with a count of one. The ten biggest clones cover less than 4% of the sample.

Participants in the prospective study were aged roughly 18 to 100 years, lived in 20 to 25 United States geographic areas, and enrolled through a virtual design. In the prospective study, cohorts were assigned on the basis of participant-reported clinical history obtained from a screening survey and a study questionnaire. In the prospective study, whole blood, serum and a nasopharyngeal or oropharyngeal swab were collected from each participant by mobile phlebotomists. Over an approximately 2-month period, participants in the prospective study had the option of providing additional blood draws and questionnaires. Prospective study blood samples were shipped either frozen or at room temperature before DNA extraction.

The sequenced sample consisted of PBMCs or T cells enriched from blood (not recorded which). This receptor was identified in a woman in her thirties or forties with acute COVID-19. The sequence is built from TRBV5-3 and TRBJ2-7; TRBD2 matches 13 bases in the middle. TRBV5-3 is given ORF status, its function remaining uncertain. The nucleotide sequence reads TGTGCCAGAAGCTTGGAACTAGCGGGAGGGCCCTCCTACGAGCAGTACTTC. It codes for CARSLELAGGPSYEQYF.